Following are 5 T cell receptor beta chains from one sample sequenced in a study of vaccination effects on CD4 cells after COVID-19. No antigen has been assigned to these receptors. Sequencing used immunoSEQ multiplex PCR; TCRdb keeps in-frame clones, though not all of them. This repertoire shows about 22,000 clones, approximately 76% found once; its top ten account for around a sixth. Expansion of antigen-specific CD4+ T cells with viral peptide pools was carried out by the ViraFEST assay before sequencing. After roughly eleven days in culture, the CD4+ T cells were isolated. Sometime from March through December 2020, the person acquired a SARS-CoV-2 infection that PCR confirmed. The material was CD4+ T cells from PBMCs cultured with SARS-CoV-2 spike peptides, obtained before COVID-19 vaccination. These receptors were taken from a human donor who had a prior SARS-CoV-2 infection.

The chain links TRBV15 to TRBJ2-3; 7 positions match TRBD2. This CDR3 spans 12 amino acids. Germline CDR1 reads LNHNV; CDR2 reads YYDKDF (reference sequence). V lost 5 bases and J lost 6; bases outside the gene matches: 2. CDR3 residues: CATSFSGDTQYF. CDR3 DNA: TGTGCCACCAGCTTTAGCGGGGATACGCAGTATTTT.

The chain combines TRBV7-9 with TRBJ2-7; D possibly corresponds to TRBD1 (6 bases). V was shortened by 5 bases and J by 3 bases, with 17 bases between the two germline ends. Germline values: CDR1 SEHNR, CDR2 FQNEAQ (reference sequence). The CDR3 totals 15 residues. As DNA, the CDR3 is TGTGCCAGCAGCAAGAGCCCGGACAGCTACTACGAGCAGTACTTC. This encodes CASSKSPDSYYEQYF.

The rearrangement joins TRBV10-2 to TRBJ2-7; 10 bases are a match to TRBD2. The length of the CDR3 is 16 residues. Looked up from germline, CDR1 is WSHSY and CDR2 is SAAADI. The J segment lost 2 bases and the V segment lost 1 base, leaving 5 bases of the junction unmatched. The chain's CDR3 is CASSELGLADPYEQYF. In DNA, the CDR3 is TGCGCCAGCAGTGAGTTAGGACTAGCGGACCCCTACGAGCAGTACTTC.

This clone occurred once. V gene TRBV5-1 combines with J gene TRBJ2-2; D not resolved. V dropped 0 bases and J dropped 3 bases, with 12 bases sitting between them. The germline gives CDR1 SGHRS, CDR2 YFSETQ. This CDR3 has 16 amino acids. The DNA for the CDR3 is TGCGCCAGCAGCTTGGGGCCGAATAGATACACCGGGGAGCTGTTTTTT. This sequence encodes CASSLGPNRYTGELFF.

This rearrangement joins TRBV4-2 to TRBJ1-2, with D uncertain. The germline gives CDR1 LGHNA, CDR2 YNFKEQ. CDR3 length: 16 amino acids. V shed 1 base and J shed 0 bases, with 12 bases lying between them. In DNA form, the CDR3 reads TGTGCCAGCAGCCAAGGGGGTCTTGCACCTAACTATGGCTACACCTTC. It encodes CASSQGGLAPNYGYTF.